The 28 T cell receptor beta chains below come from one sample, sequenced in a study of blood T cells in healthy people across ages. With a J-beta primer mix and a sample-barcoded 5' primer, a second PCR ran about 7 to 12 cycles. TCRdb re-called the 5' RACE reads through MiXCR, storing one row per CDR3 protein. The sample has 780,000 or so distinct CDR3 sequences, roughly 53% seen once. The sequenced sample consisted of blood. These receptors were taken from a man at least 80 years old in good health.

This clonotype was observed a few times. The chain combines TRBV11-2 with TRBJ2-3; 11 nucleotides match TRBD2. V gave up 3 bases and J gave up 14 bases; unmatched junction bases: 13. The CDR3 consists of 15 residues. Germline V CDR1 and CDR2: SGHAT, FQNNGV. The CDR3 nucleotides read TGTGCCAGCAGCTTTAGCGGGAGGGCGGGGAGATACGCGTATTTT. This encodes CASSFSGRAGRYAYF.

The chain couples TRBV7-9 to TRBJ2-1; TRBD2 matches 7 bases. V gave up 5 bases and J gave up 10 bases; unmatched junction bases: 11. The CDR3 covers 14 residues. CDR1 and CDR2 (germline): SEHNR, FQNEAQ (reference sequence). The CDR3 protein is CASSPHLGGAEQFF. Here the CDR3 DNA reads TGTGCCAGCAGCCCCCACTTGGGAGGGGCGGAGCAGTTCTTC.

This clonotype was detected only a few times. The CDR3, as DNA: TGTGCCAGCAGTTACTCAACCCCAGGTAGTTATGGGGCCAACGTCCTGACTTTC. This codes for CASSYSTPGSYGANVLTF. The chain employs TRBV6-5 and TRBJ2-6; unclear D gene. The CDR3 sequence is 18 residues long. Trimming left V 0 bases short and J 3 bases short, with 15 bases between. Germline values: CDR1 MNHEY, CDR2 SVGAGI.

This rearrangement joins TRBV29-1 to TRBJ2-5, with D perhaps TRBD2 (6 bases). This CDR3 is 14 amino acids long. Germline assignment: CDR1 SQVTM and CDR2 ANQGSEA. V dropped 2 bases and J dropped 4 bases, with 14 bases sitting between them. CDR3 protein: CSVELLQGLETQYF. CDR3 coding DNA: TGCAGCGTTGAACTTCTCCAGGGACTAGAGACCCAGTACTTC.

The rearrangement uses TRBV7-9 and TRBJ2-5, with 10 bases fitting TRBD1. The J call may be in error: the DNA end matches TRBJ2-7 better. CDR3 size: 14 residues. The V gene's germline CDR1 is SEHNR and CDR2 FQNEAQ (reference sequence). DNA of the CDR3: TGTGCCAGCAGCCGGGACAGGGGTCGAAGCGAGCAGTACTTC. Protein sequence: CASSRDRGRSEQYF.

The rearrangement uses TRBV7-8 and TRBJ2-1, with 10 bases that match TRBD1. Germline CDR1 SGHVS, CDR2 FQNEAQ. The CDR3 sequence is 16 residues long. J lost 7 bases, V lost 4 bases, and 10 bases had no gene match. The CDR3 reads CASSSLSGQGWNEQFF. CDR3 DNA: TGTGCCAGCAGCTCCCTTTCGGGACAGGGGTGGAATGAGCAGTTCTTC. Based on the CDR3 plus reference TRBV7-8 and TRBJ2-1, the full variable domain is GAGVSQSPRYKVAKRGQDVALRCDPISGHVSLFWYQQALGQGPEFLTYFQNEAQLDKSGLPSDRFFAERPEGSVSTLKIQRTQQEDSAVYLCASSSLSGQGWNEQFFGPGTRLTVL.

The J gene is TRBJ1-2, the V gene TRBV10-3, with TRBD1 identical over 10 bases. This CDR3 spans 13 amino acids. V was pared by 6 bases and J by 6 bases, with 4 bases of the junction left unmatched. The germline gives CDR1 ENHRY, CDR2 SYGVKD. The CDR3 DNA reads as TGTGCCATCAGCCCTGACAGGGGGCATGGCTACACCTTC. It specifies CAISPDRGHGYTF.

V gene TRBV9 combines with J gene TRBJ1-5; tentative D call: TRBD1 (5 bases). There are 15 residues in the CDR3. Germline loops: CDR1 SGDLS, CDR2 YYNGEE. V dropped 4 bases and J dropped 6 bases, with 17 bases sitting between them. The CDR3 coding sequence is TGTGCCAGCAGCCTCTCCGGGGGGGAGGGTCAGCCCCAGCATTTT. Its protein product is CASSLSGGEGQPQHF.

This chain links TRBV4-2 with TRBJ2-1; 7 positions agree with TRBD2. The J segment lost 8 bases and the V segment lost 4 bases, leaving 8 bases of the junction unmatched. Germline CDR1 LGHNA, CDR2 YNFKEQ. There are 14 residues in the CDR3. The chain's CDR3 is CASSRGGNDDEQFF. The DNA of the CDR3 is TGTGCCAGCAGCCGGGGAGGGAATGACGATGAGCAGTTCTTC.

This clonotype came up once. A read error may be the cause here, since a much bigger clone is one base away. The chain couples TRBV4-2 to TRBJ2-5; 8 positions agree with TRBD2. V dropped 4 bases and J dropped 5; count of bases not matched to a gene: 9. The CDR3 extends over 15 amino acids. Germline assignment: CDR1 LGHNA and CDR2 YNFKEQ. The CDR3 DNA sequence: TGTGCCAGCAGCCGAGGACGAGCGGGAGACGAGACCCAGTACTTC. This sequence encodes CASSRGRAGDETQYF.

The CDR3 coding sequence is TGCAGTGCTACCGAGGGAGGGGAGGGCTACAATGAGCAGTTCTTC. Amino acid sequence: CSATEGGEGYNEQFF. The chain couples TRBV20-1 to TRBJ2-1; the match to TRBD2 covers 7 bases. Trimming removed 4 bases from V and 3 bases from J; junction bases left unmatched: 9. Germline assignment: CDR1 DFQATT and CDR2 SNEGSKA (reference sequence). This CDR3 contains 15 residues.

In this sample, this clonotype turned up a few times. The chain couples TRBV11-2 to TRBJ2-1; no definite D call. The CDR3 length is 16 residues. The V end lost 1 base, the J end lost 0 bases, and 10 bases lay between the germline ends. Germline CDR1 is SGHAT and CDR2 is FQNNGV. In DNA, the CDR3 is TGTGCCAGCAGCTTAGCGGGCCTCAGCTCCTACAATGAGCAGTTCTTC. Its translation: CASSLAGLSSYNEQFF. Full variable domain (rest looked up from reference TRBV11-2 and TRBJ2-1): EAGVAQSPRYKIIEKRQSVAFWCNPISGHATLYWYQQILGQGPKLLIQFQNNGVVDDSQLPKDRFSAERLKGVDSTLKIQPAKLEDSAVYLCASSLAGLSSYNEQFFGPGTRLTVL.

Note on this clonotype: At one boundary the junction diverges from the germline segment, which might be a read error. The chain couples TRBV27 to TRBJ2-3; 8 bases are a match to TRBD2. CDR3 length: 16 residues. CDR1 and CDR2 (germline): MNHEY, SMNVEV (reference sequence). DNA of the CDR3: TGTGTCAGCTGTGGGCGTCTAGCGGGCCCCACAGATACGCAGTATTTT. Translated: CVSCGRLAGPTDTQYF.

The chain couples TRBV20-1 to TRBJ2-1; a possible D gene is TRBD1 (6 bases). CDR3 length: 14 residues. The V gene's germline CDR1 is DFQATT and CDR2 SNEGSKA (reference sequence). V was trimmed by 5 bases and J by 3 bases, leaving 14 bases between them. CDR3 in DNA: TGCAGTGCTGATAAGGGACAATACTACAATGAGCAGTTCTTC. It codes for CSADKGQYYNEQFF.

This clonotype was seen only a few times. The rearrangement joins TRBV18 to TRBJ2-3; 9 positions agree with TRBD1. Germline V gene lookup returns CDR1 KGHSH and CDR2 LQKENI. After removal of 2 bases from V and 5 bases from J, the junction contained 5 bases not matched to a gene. The CDR3 covers 15 residues. CDR3 DNA sequence: TGTGCCAGCTCACCAGACGGGACAGGGCGAGATACGCAGTATTTT. Translated, it gives CASSPDGTGRDTQYF.

The chain recombines TRBV14 with TRBJ2-3; a possible D gene is TRBD2 (5 bases). CDR1 and CDR2 (germline): SGHDN, FVKESK. CDR3 length: 16 residues. V lost 0 bases to trimming and J lost 0 bases, with 10 bases between them. The CDR3 nucleotides read TGTGCCAGCAGCCAAGAATCGAGGGCTAGCACAGATACGCAGTATTTT. As protein: CASSQESRASTDTQYF.

The chain employs TRBV29-1 and TRBJ1-1, with 7 bases fitting TRBD1. Losses at the gene ends were 6 bases for V and 2 bases for J; bases not matched to a gene: 6. The CDR3 contains 13 residues. Germline CDR1 reads SQVTM; CDR2 reads ANQGSEA. CDR3 in amino acids: CSVFRQGNTEAFF. The CDR3 region has the DNA TGCAGCGTCTTCAGACAGGGAAACACTGAAGCTTTCTTT.

V usage is TRBV2 and J usage is TRBJ2-2, with D perhaps TRBD1 (5 bases). There are 15 residues in the CDR3. Germline loops: CDR1 SNHLY, CDR2 FYNNEI. Trimming stripped 6 bases from V and 3 bases from J, with 14 bases between. CDR3 region: CASRRDSIYTGELFF. The DNA of the CDR3 is TGTGCCAGCAGACGTGACAGTATTTACACCGGGGAGCTGTTTTTT.

V gene TRBV28 combines with J gene TRBJ1-4; D is unresolved. This CDR3 is 17 amino acids long. Per the germline V gene, CDR1 is MDHEN and CDR2 is SYDVKM. V was trimmed by 1 base and J by 1 base, leaving 13 bases between them. The CDR3 DNA is TGTGCCAGCAGTTTATTGGAGGGTCTCGTAACTAATGAAAAACTGTTTTTT. This codes for CASSLLEGLVTNEKLFF.

The CDR3 DNA reads TGTGCCAGCAGCCAAGGGGCAGGGGGCCACGAGCAGTACTTC. This translates into CASSQGAGGHEQYF. The rearrangement joins TRBV3-1 to TRBJ2-7; 8 bases fit TRBD1. With 1 base clipped from V and 5 bases from J, the junction kept 4 bases outside the gene matches. The CDR3 has 14 amino acids. Germline V gene data show CDR1 as LGHDT and CDR2 as YNNKEL (reference sequence).

J is TRBJ2-4 and V is TRBV6-6, with 8 bases aligning to TRBD2. The end of the DNA fits TRBJ2-7 better, so the J call may be wrong. Germline assignment: CDR1 MNHNY and CDR2 SVGAGI (reference sequence). The CDR3 has 13 residues. CDR3 sequence (DNA): TGTGCCAGCAGTGACAGAGCGGGGGACGAGCAGTACTTC. Translated, it gives CASSDRAGDEQYF.

The chain carries TRBV20-1 and TRBJ2-1; the match to TRBD2 covers 11 bases. Germline assignment: CDR1 DFQATT and CDR2 SNEGSKA (reference sequence). The length of the CDR3 is 17 residues. Trimming took 6 bases from V and 0 from J; bases not matched to a gene: 10. The CDR3 protein is CSAPGTSGFRSYNEQFF. CDR3 nucleotides: TGCAGTGCCCCCGGGACTAGCGGTTTCCGCTCCTACAATGAGCAGTTCTTC.

The rearrangement links TRBV6-5 to TRBJ2-1; weak D call: TRBD2 (5 bases). Trimming cost V 2 bases and J 5 bases, with 19 bases left between them. Germline-derived CDR1 and CDR2 are MNHEY and SVGAGI. The CDR3 covers 17 residues. This chain's CDR3 is CASSYLQGLGRDNEQFF. Here the CDR3 DNA reads TGTGCCAGCAGTTACCTACAAGGACTGGGCCGAGACAATGAGCAGTTCTTC.

This sequence joins TRBV20-1 and TRBJ2-1, with 8 bases lining up with TRBD1. After removal of 5 bases from V and 8 bases from J, the junction contained 8 bases not matched to a gene. This CDR3 is built from 13 residues. Germline-derived CDR1 and CDR2 are DFQATT and SNEGSKA (reference sequence). The CDR3 DNA reads TGCAGTGCTCGCCGGGACAGGATCGATGAGCAGTTCTTC. This encodes CSARRDRIDEQFF.

The chain uses TRBV3-1 and TRBJ2-7; 12 positions match TRBD2. Germline V gene lookup returns CDR1 LGHDT and CDR2 YNNKEL (reference sequence). The CDR3 extends over 14 amino acids. With V trimmed by 4 bases and J by 11 bases, 9 bases remained unmatched. The DNA of the CDR3 is TGTGCCAGCAGCCCCTTACTAGCGGGAGGTTCGGAGTACTTC. Its protein product is CASSPLLAGGSEYF.

This clonotype came up a few times. V is TRBV7-2 and J is TRBJ1-2, with 8 bases identical to TRBD1. CDR3 length: 15 residues. CDR1 and CDR2 from the germline V gene are SGHTA and FQGNSA. With V trimmed by 5 bases and J by 4 bases, 9 bases remained unmatched. The CDR3, as DNA: TGTGCCAGCAGCACCGATAGGACAGGGCTCTATGGCTACACCTTC. Translating it yields CASSTDRTGLYGYTF.

This clonotype occurred many times. This sequence joins TRBV7-6 and TRBJ2-7, with TRBD2 as a possible D gene (5 bases). This CDR3 is built from 14 residues. Trimming took off 5 bases at V and 1 base at J, with 12 bases between the two ends. CDR1 and CDR2 from the germline V gene are SGHVS and FNYEAQ. The DNA for the CDR3 is TGTGCCAGCAGCCAACGGACTGATTCCTACGAGCAGTACTTC. Translated, it gives CASSQRTDSYEQYF.

The chain joins TRBV27 to TRBJ2-4; D is tentatively TRBD1 or TRBD2 (5 bases each). With 3 bases removed from V and 9 bases from J, the gap between germline ends came to 12 bases. The CDR3 totals 13 residues. CDR1 and CDR2 from the germline V gene are MNHEY and SMNVEV (reference sequence). The chain's CDR3 is CASSFGKGSIQYF. CDR3 nucleotides: TGTGCCAGCAGTTTTGGAAAGGGGAGCATTCAGTACTTC.